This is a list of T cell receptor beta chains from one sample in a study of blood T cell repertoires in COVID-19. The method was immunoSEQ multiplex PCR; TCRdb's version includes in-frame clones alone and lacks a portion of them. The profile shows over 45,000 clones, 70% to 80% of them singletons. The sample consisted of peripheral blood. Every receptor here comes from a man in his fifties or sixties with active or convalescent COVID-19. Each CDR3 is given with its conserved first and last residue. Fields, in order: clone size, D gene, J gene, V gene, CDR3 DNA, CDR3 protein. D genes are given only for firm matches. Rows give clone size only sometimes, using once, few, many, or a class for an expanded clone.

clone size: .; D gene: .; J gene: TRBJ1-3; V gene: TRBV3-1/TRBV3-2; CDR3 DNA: TGTGCCAGCAGCCAGGCAGGGGCTGGAAACACCATATATTTT; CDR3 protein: CASSQAGAGNTIYF
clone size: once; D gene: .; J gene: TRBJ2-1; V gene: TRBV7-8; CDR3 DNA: TGTGCCAGCAGGGGGCTTTTCAATGAGCAGTTCTTC; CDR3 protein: CASRGLFNEQFF
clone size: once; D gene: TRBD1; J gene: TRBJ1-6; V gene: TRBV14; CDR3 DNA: TGTGCCAGCACCGGGACAGTCGGTTCACCCCTCCACTTT; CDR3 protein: CASTGTVGSPLHF
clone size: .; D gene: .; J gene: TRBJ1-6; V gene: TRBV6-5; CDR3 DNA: TGTGCCAGTGGCATAGGACAGCGAGATTCACCCCTCCACTTT; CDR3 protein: CASGIGQRDSPLHF
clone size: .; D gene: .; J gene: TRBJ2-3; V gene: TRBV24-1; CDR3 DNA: TGTGCCACCAGTGACCCGGGGTCACCCACAGATACGCAGTATTTT; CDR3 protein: CATSDPGSPTDTQYF
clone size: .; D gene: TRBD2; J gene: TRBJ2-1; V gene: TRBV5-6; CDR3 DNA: TGTGCCAGCAGCTTGGTGGCTAGCGGGATGGGTGAGCAGTTCTTC; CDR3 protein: CASSLVASGMGEQFF
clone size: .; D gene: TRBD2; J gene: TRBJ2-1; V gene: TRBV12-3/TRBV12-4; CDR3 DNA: TGTGCCAGCAATGAAGCGGGAGGTTCTGAGCAGTTCTTC; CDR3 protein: CASNEAGGSEQFF
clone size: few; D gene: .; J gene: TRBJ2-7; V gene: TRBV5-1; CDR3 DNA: TGCGCCAGCAGCTTCCAGGGGTCCTCGTACGAGCAGTACTTC; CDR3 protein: CASSFQGSSYEQYF
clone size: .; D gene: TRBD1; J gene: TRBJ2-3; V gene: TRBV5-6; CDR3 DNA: TGTGCCAGCGGCTTGCCGACAGGGGGATACGATACGCAGTATTTT; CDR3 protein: CASGLPTGGYDTQYF
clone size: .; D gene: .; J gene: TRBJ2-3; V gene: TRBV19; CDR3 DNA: TGTGCCAGTAGAGAGGATCCCACAGATACGCAGTATTTT; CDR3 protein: CASREDPTDTQYF
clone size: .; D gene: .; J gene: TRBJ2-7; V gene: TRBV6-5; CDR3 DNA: TGTGCCACTGAGACGGACATCCCAGGGCGCTACGAGCAGTACTTC; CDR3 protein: CATETDIPGRYEQYF
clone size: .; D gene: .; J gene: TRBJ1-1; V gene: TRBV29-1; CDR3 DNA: TGCTTGGCCGGCGGAAAAACTGAAGCTTTCTTT; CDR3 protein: CLAGGKTEAFF
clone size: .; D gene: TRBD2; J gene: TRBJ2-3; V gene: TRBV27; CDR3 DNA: TGTGCCAGCAGTTCTGCGGGAGTGGGAACAGATACGCAGTATTTT; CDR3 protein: CASSSAGVGTDTQYF
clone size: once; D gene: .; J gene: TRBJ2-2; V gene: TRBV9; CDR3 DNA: TGTGCCAGCAGCCCACAGGGAAACACCGGGGAGCTGTTTTTT; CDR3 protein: CASSPQGNTGELFF
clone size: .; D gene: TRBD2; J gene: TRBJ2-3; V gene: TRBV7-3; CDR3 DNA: TGTGCCAGCAGCTTACAGCGGGGTTACACAGATACGCAGTATTTT; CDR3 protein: CASSLQRGYTDTQYF
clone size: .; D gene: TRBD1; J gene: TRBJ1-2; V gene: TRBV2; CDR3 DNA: TGTGCCAGCAGGAGGGGGCCCCAGGGGGTTTATTTC; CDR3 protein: CASRRGPQGVYF
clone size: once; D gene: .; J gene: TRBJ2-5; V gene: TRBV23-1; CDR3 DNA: TGCGCCAGCAGTCAAAACCCCCGGGAGACCCAGTACTTC; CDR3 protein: CASSQNPRETQYF
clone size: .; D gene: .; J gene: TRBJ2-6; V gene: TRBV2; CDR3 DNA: TGTGCCAGCAGCTCACAGGGAACAGGGGCCAACGTCCTGACTTTC; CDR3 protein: CASSSQGTGANVLTF
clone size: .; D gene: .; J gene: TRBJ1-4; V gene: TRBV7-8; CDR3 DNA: TGTGCCAGCAGCTTAGTTGGAGCGGGGATTGGGACTAATGAAAAACTGTTTTTT; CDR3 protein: CASSLVGAGIGTNEKLFF
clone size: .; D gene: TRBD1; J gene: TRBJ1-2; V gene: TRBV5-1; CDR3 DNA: TGCGCCAGCAGCTTCTCCGGGACAGAGGACGGCTACACCTTC; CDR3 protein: CASSFSGTEDGYTF
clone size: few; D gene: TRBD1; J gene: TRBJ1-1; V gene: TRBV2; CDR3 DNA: TGTGCCAGCAGTGACTGGACAGGGGGCACTGAAGCTTTCTTT; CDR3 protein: CASSDWTGGTEAFF
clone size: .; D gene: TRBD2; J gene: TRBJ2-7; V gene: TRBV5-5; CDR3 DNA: TGTGCCAGCGCGGGAGGGAGCTACGAGCAGTACTTC; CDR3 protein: CASAGGSYEQYF
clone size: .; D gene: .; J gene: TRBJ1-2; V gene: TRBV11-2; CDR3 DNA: TGTGCCAGCAGCCCCAGCGCCGTGGGTGCCTATGGCTACACCTTC; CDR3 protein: CASSPSAVGAYGYTF
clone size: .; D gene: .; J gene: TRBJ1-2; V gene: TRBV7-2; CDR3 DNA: TGTGCCAGCAGCTTACAGACAGGTCCGTATGGCTACACCTTC; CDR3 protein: CASSLQTGPYGYTF
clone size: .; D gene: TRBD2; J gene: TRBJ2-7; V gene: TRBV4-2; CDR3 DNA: TGTGCCAGCAGCCAAGTAATGATAGCGGGAGGGCCGTGGTACGAGCAGTACTTC; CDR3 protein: CASSQVMIAGGPWYEQYF
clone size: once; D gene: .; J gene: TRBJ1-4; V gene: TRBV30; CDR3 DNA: TGTGCCTCCACTCCGGGGTTTGGGGAAAAACTGTTTTTT; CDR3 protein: CASTPGFGEKLFF
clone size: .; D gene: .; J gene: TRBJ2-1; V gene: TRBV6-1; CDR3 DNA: TGTGCCAGCAGTGAATATGGGGGCGTCTACAATGAGCAGTTCTTC; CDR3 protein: CASSEYGGVYNEQFF
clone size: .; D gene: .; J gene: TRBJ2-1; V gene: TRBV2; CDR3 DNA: TGTGCCAGCAGTGAGTTTAGGGTAGGGGGTGAGCAGTTCTTC; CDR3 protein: CASSEFRVGGEQFF
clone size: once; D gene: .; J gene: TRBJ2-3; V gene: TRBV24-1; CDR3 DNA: TGTGCCACCAGTCTAACCAACCTCAGCACAGATACGCAGTATTTT; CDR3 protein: CATSLTNLSTDTQYF
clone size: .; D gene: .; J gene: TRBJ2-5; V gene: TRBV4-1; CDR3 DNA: TGCGCCAGCAGACAAGGTCCCTCGGGGGGCTGGGAGACCCAGTACTTC; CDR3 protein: CASRQGPSGGWETQYF
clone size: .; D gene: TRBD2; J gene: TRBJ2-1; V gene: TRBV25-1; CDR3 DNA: TGTGCCAGCAGTGCTGCTAGCGGGGGATCCTACAATGAGCAGTTCTTC; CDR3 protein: CASSAASGGSYNEQFF
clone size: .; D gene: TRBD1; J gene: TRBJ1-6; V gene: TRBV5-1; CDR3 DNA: TGCGCCAGCAGCTTCTCCGGGACAGAAAGTTCACCCCTCCACTTT; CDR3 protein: CASSFSGTESSPLHF
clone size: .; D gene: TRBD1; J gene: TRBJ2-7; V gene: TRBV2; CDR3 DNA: TGTGCCGACAACCGAATACGACAGGGGCAGCAGTACTTC; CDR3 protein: CADNRIRQGQQYF
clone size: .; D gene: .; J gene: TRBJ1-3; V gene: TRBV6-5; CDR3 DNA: TGTGCCAGCAGCTCCGGAAACAGAGGAAACACCATATATTTT; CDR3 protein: CASSSGNRGNTIYF
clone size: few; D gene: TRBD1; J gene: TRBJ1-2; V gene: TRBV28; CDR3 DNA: TGTGCCAGCAGTTACCCCAGGGGACAGGGGAACTATGGCTACACCTTC; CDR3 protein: CASSYPRGQGNYGYTF
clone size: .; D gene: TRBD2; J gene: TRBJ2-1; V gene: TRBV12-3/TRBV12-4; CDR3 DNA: TGTGCCAGCAGGACTAGCGTTCGCGAGCAGTTCTTC; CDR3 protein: CASRTSVREQFF
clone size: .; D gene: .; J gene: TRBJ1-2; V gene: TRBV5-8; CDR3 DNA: TGTGCCAGCAGCCCGGGCGGGGGCGAACGCTTGGCTTCGAGCTACACCTTC; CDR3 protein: CASSPGGGERLASSYTF
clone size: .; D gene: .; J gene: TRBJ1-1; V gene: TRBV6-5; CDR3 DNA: TGTGCCAGCACCCAAATCCCCACTGAAGCTTTCTTT; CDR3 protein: CASTQIPTEAFF
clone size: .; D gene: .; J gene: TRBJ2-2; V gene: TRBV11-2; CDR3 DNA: TGTGCCAGCAGCTTAGATGGAGGGACGAGTTTTGGGGAGCTGTTTTTT; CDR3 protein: CASSLDGGTSFGELFF
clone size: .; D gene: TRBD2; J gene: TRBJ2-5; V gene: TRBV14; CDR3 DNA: TGTGCCAGCAGCCAATTGAGAGGGCAGCGGGGCCAAGAGACCCAGTACTTC; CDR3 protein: CASSQLRGQRGQETQYF
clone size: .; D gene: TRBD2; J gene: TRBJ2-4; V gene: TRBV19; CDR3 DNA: TGTGCCAGTACCCCATGGGGGGGGGATGGAATGGCCAAAAACATTCAGTACTTC; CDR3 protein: CASTPWGGDGMAKNIQYF
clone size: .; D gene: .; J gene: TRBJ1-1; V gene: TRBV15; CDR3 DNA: TGTGCCACCAGCCCCTTTCGGACAGTGAACACTGAAGCTTTCTTT; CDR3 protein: CATSPFRTVNTEAFF
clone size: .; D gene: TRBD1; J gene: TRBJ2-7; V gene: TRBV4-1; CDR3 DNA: TGCGCCAGCAGCCAAGAAAACAGGGGGCTCTACGAGCAGTACTTC; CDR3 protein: CASSQENRGLYEQYF
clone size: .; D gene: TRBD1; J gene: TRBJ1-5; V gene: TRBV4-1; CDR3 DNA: TGCGCCAGCAGCCCGACAGGGGTTCAGCCCCAGCATTTT; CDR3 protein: CASSPTGVQPQHF
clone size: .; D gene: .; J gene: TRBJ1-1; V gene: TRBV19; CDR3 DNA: TGTGCCAGTAGGGACAGTCCGACATGGATGAACACTGAAGCTTTCTTT; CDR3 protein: CASRDSPTWMNTEAFF
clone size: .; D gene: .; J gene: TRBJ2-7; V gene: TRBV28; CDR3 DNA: TGTGCCAGCAGTTTATCCGGCAGGGAAGCCTACGAGCAGTACTTC; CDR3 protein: CASSLSGREAYEQYF
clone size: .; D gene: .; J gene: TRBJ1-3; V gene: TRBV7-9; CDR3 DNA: TGTGCCAGCAGCATAGCCGCGGTTCCTGGAAACACCATATATTTT; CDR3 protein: CASSIAAVPGNTIYF
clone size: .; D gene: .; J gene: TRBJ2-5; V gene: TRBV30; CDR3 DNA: TGTGCCTGGAGTAACGGGTACCAAGAGACCCAGTACTTC; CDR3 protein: CAWSNGYQETQYF
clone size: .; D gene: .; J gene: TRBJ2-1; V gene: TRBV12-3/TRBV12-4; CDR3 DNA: TGTGCCAGCAGTAGCGGCAATGAGCAGTTCTTC; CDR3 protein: CASSSGNEQFF
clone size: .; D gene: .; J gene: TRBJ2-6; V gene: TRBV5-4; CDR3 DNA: TGTGCCAGCGCCCGGGACACTAGCTCTGGGGCCAACGTCCTGACTTTC; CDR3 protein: CASARDTSSGANVLTF
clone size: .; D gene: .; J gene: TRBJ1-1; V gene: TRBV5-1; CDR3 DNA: TGCGCCAGCGCCCTGGGGAGAGAAGCTTTCTTT; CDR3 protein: CASALGREAFF
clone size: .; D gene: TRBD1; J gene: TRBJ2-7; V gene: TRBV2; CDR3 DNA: TGTGCCAGCAGACCGGGACAGGGTTCGTTTTACGAGCAGTACTTC; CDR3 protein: CASRPGQGSFYEQYF
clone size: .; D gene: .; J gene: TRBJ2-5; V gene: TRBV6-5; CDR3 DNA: TGTGCCAGCATCGGAGAAGGGACCCAGTACTTC; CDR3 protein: CASIGEGTQYF